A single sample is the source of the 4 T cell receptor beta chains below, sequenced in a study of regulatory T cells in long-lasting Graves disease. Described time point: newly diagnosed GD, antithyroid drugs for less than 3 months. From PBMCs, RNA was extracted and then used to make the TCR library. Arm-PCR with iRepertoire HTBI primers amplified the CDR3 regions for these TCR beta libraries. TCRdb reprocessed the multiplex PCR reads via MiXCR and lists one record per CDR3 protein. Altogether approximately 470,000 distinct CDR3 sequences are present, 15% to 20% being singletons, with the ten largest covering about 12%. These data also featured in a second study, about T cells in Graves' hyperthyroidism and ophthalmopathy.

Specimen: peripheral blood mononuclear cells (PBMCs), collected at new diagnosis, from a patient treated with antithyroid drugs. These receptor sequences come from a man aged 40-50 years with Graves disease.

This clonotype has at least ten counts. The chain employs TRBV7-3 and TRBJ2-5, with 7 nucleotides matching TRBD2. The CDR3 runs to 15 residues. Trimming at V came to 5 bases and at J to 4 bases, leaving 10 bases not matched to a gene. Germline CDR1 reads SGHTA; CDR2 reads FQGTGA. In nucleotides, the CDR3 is TGTGCCAGCAGCCCCCAAGGCGGGAGAGGAGAGACCCAGTACTTC. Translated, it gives CASSPQGGRGETQYF.

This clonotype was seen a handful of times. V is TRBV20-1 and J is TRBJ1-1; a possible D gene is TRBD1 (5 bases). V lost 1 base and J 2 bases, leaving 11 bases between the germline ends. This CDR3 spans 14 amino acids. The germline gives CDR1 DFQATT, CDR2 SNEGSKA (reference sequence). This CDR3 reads CSARGDGINTEAFF. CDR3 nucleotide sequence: TGCAGTGCTAGAGGGGACGGAATTAACACTGAAGCTTTCTTT.

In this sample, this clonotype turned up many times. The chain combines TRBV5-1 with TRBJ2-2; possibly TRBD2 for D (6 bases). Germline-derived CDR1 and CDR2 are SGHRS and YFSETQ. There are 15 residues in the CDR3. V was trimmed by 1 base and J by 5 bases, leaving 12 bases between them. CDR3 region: CASSLTGERTGELFF. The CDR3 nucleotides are TGCGCCAGCAGCTTGACGGGAGAACGAACCGGGGAGCTGTTTTTT.

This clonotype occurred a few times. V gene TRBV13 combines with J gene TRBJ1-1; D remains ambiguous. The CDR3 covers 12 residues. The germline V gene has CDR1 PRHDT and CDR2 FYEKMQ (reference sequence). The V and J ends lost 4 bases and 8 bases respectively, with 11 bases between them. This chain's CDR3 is CASSSVGREAFF. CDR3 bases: TGTGCCAGCAGCTCGGTGGGGAGAGAAGCTTTCTTT.